This T cell receptor beta chain was captured by sequencing in a study of cytomegalovirus exposure and HLA in healthy donors. 60 Vbeta and 13 Jbeta primers were used in PCR. Here immunoSEQ multiplex PCR was the method, and the copy in TCRdb shows in-frame clones only, minus some. The data show over 75,000 clones, 79% seen once. The CDR3 extends over 13 amino acids. Trimming left V 7 bases short and J 6 bases short, with 12 bases between. Germline CDR1 reads SNHLY; CDR2 reads FYNNEI. Regarding the study as a whole: Per published accounts, TCR beta sequences correctly predicted the HLA-A and HLA-B alleles of most subjects. High specificity and sensitivity for cytomegalovirus status were reported for the classifier. Later analysis associated a missense DCLRE1C variant with TCR beta V- and J-gene trimming.

Turning to this clone: Its specificity is not known.

Sequenced: PBMCs. The receptor comes from a male donor in good health and CMV-seropositive. This sequence joins TRBV2 and TRBJ2-2; D might be TRBD1 (5 bases). DNA of the CDR3: TGTGCCAGCACCCGCGACAGTCCCGGGGAGCTGTTTTTT. Protein product: CASTRDSPGELFF.